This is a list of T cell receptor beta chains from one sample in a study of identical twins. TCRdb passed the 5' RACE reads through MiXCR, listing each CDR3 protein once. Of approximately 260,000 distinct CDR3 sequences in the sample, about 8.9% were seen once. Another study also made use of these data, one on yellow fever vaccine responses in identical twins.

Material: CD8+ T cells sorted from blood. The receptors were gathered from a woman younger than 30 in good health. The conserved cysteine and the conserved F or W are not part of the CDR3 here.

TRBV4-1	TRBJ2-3	ASSHPESPATAGRFADTQY
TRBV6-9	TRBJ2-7	ACLKVPYEQY
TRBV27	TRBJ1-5	ASAGTGNQPQH
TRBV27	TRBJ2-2	ASKNGELF
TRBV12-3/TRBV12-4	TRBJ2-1	ASSSRDIQLGNEQF
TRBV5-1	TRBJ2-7	ASTAAGGRDYEQY
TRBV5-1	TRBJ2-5	ASSLGEETQY
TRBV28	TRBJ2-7	ASSSTPLAEYEQY
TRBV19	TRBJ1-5	ASSMVWGLGSQPQH
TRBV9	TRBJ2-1	ASSVGPIGIPYNEQF
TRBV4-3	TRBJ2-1	ASSQDLGYLPHEQF